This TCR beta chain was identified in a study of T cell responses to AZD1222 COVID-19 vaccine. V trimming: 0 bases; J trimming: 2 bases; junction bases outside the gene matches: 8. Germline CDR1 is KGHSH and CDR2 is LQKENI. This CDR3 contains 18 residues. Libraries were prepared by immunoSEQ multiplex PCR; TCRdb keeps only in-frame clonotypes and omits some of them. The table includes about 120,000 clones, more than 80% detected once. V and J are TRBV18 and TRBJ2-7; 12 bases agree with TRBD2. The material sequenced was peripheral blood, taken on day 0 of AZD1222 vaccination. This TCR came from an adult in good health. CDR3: CASSPPTSGSYSPYEQYF. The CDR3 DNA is TGTGCCAGCTCACCACCGACTAGCGGGAGTTATTCTCCCTACGAGCAGTACTTC.